These T cell receptor beta chains were read from a single sample in a study of early T cells in non-severe SARS-CoV-2 infection. TCRdb reanalysed the 5' RACE reads using MiXCR and keeps one entry per CDR3 protein. The repertoire consists of tens of thousands of distinct CDR3 sequences, with 3.5% to 4% occurring once and the leading ten covering approximately 11%. The sample consisted of whole blood. The receptors originated from an adult who was a healthcare worker with PCR-confirmed SARS-CoV-2 infection or an uninfected control (not recorded which). Both conserved end residues are part of each CDR3. D genes are given only for firm matches. Size is stated for part of the rows, as once, few or many counts, or as a class when the clone is expanded.

v_gene	j_gene	len	abundance	d_gene	CDR3nt	CDR3aa
TRBV20-1	TRBJ2-1	14	many	-	TGCAGTGCTAGACCCTCGGGGGTAGGCAATGAGCAGTTCTTC	CSARPSGVGNEQFF
TRBV7-2	TRBJ2-1	15	few	-	TGTGCCAGCAGCTTAGCCCGGGCCCAGGCGGATGAGCAGTTCTTC	CASSLARAQADEQFF
TRBV5-4	TRBJ2-4	15	-	-	TGTGCCAGCAGCTTAGATCAGGGGATCAAAAACATTCAGTACTTC	CASSLDQGIKNIQYF
TRBV20-1	TRBJ1-2	13	many	-	TGCAGTGCTGAAAGGATGGGCGGCTATGGCTACACCTTC	CSAERMGGYGYTF
TRBV6-6	TRBJ2-1	15	many	TRBD1	TGTGCCAGCGGCTCAGACAGGGTAGTGGAGAGTGAGCAGTTCTTC	CASGSDRVVESEQFF
TRBV11-3	TRBJ2-1	16	many	-	TGTGCCAGCAGCCCGTATCGGGACATCACCTACAATGAGCAGTTCTTC	CASSPYRDITYNEQFF
TRBV7-8	TRBJ2-5	15	many	-	TGTGCCAGCAGCTTACAGCGGAAGGCTCAAGGGACCCAGTACTTC	CASSLQRKAQGTQYF
TRBV28	TRBJ1-1	13	many	-	TGTGCCAGCAGCCTGACGGTGAACACTGAAGCTTTCTTT	CASSLTVNTEAFF
TRBV7-9	TRBJ2-5	14	few	-	TGTGCCAGCAGACCGACAGGGCGGGGAGAGACCCAGTACTTC	CASRPTGRGETQYF
TRBV12-3/TRBV12-4	TRBJ2-3	12	medium-sized	-	TGTGCCAGCAGCCAAGTTGGGACTACGCAGTATTTT	CASSQVGTTQYF
TRBV7-2	TRBJ1-4	16	many	-	TGTGCCAGCAGCCCGCGGAGGGGGTTAACTAATGAAAAACTGTTTTTT	CASSPRRGLTNEKLFF
TRBV4-3	TRBJ1-5	15	many	-	TGCGCCAGCAGCCAAGATCAGACAGGCGGTAGGCCCCAGCATTTT	CASSQDQTGGRPQHF
TRBV28	TRBJ2-1	17	many	TRBD2	TGTGCCAGCAGTCCGCCGAGCGGGAGGGCCAGACGGAATGAGCAGTTCTTC	CASSPPSGRARRNEQFF
TRBV9	TRBJ2-3	13	-	-	TGTGCCAGCAGCGACTACCCCACAGATACGCAGTATTTT	CASSDYPTDTQYF
TRBV2	TRBJ2-3	16	many	-	TGTGCCAGCAGTGAAGGAGGTAACCCTAGCACAGATACGCAGTATTTT	CASSEGGNPSTDTQYF
TRBV12-3/TRBV12-4	TRBJ1-1	14	many	-	TGTGCCAGCAGTTTTCAGGGAGGGAACACTGAAGCTTTCTTT	CASSFQGGNTEAFF
TRBV5-1	TRBJ2-7	16	many	TRBD1	TGCGCCAGCAGCTCGGGTAGCCGGGACAGGGGGGAAAGCCTGTACTTC	CASSSGSRDRGESLYF
TRBV20-1	TRBJ2-5	14	many	TRBD2	TGCAGTGCTACTCCGACTAGCGGGACAGAGACCCAGTACTTC	CSATPTSGTETQYF
TRBV2	TRBJ2-7	16	few	TRBD1	TGTGCCAGCACCGAAGAGGCGGGACAGGGGACCTACGAGCAGTACTTC	CASTEEAGQGTYEQYF
TRBV6-2/TRBV6-3	TRBJ1-1	11	-	TRBD1	TGTGCCAGCAATACCGGGACAGTGGCTTTCTTT	CASNTGTVAFF
TRBV4-3	TRBJ2-2	15	many	-	TGCGCCAGCAGCTCTCGGGAGGGGGCACTCGGGGAGCTGTTTTTT	CASSSREGALGELFF
TRBV27	TRBJ2-3	15	many	-	TGTGCCAGCAGTCTTGGGAGCGTGAACACAGATACGCAGTATTTT	CASSLGSVNTDTQYF
TRBV7-2	TRBJ2-7	13	few	-	TGTGCCAGCAGCTGGGGAGAGCCTTACGAGCAGTACTTC	CASSWGEPYEQYF
TRBV6-2/TRBV6-3	TRBJ1-5	13	-	-	TGTGCCAGCAGTTACGGGGGCAATCAGCCCCAGCATTTT	CASSYGGNQPQHF
TRBV14	TRBJ2-7	20	-	-	TGTGCCAGCAGCCAAGCTTCCCAGGGAGGCGTTCGACTTGGCTCCTACGAGCAGTACTTC	CASSQASQGGVRLGSYEQYF
TRBV7-2	TRBJ2-7	16	many	TRBD1	TGTGCCAGCAGCTTATCTGGGACAGGGGTTTCCTACGAGCAGTACTTC	CASSLSGTGVSYEQYF
TRBV19	TRBJ2-1	16	many	TRBD2	TGTGCCAGTAGTATAAGGGACTACACCCTAAACAATGAGCAGTTCTTC	CASSIRDYTLNNEQFF
TRBV12-3/TRBV12-4	TRBJ1-1	13	many	-	TGTGCCAGCAATATTGTTACGGGGACTGAAGCTTTCTTT	CASNIVTGTEAFF
TRBV6-6	TRBJ2-6	19	many	-	TGTGCCAGCAGCCTTACGCTACTGGCATCGAGCTCTGGGGCCAACGTCCTGACTTTC	CASSLTLLASSSGANVLTF
TRBV19	TRBJ1-4	15	many	-	TGTGCCAGTGAAAACTACAGAGACTCTAATGAAAAACTGTTTTTT	CASENYRDSNEKLFF
TRBV28	TRBJ2-7	15	-	-	TGTGCCAGCAGTCCCCTTCGCCCGGGCGCCGACGAGCAGTACTTC	CASSPLRPGADEQYF
TRBV7-7	TRBJ2-5	15	many	TRBD1	TGTGCTAGCAGCTACGGGACAGGGGTTTCGGAGACCCAGTACTTC	CASSYGTGVSETQYF
TRBV10-3	TRBJ1-6	14	many	TRBD1	TGTGCCATCGGACAGGGCGGAGAGTATTCACCCCTCCACTTT	CAIGQGGEYSPLHF
TRBV19	TRBJ1-2	15	many	-	TGTGCCAGTCAAAAGAGCACTCTCCAGTTTTATGGCTACACCTTC	CASQKSTLQFYGYTF
TRBV29-1	TRBJ2-1	15	many	TRBD2	TGCAGCACCCGACTAGCGGGACTATCCTACAATGAGCAGTTCTTC	CSTRLAGLSYNEQFF
TRBV3-1	TRBJ2-1	16	few	TRBD2	TGTGCCAGCAGCCCCTGGCGGGAGTCTCGCTACAATGAGCAGTTCTTC	CASSPWRESRYNEQFF
TRBV20-1	TRBJ2-2	16	many	-	TGCAGTGCTAGAGATCAGGGAGGGGGTGACACCGGGGAGCTGTTTTTT	CSARDQGGGDTGELFF
TRBV28	TRBJ1-5	15	many	-	TGTGCCAGCAGTTTATCAGGATCCGCTCCTCAGCCCCAGCATTTT	CASSLSGSAPQPQHF
TRBV7-2	TRBJ2-1	14	many	-	TGTGCCAGCAGCTTAAGTATCACCTACAATGAGCAGTTCTTC	CASSLSITYNEQFF
TRBV9	TRBJ1-2	16	many	-	TGTGCCAGCAGCGCAGACGTGACAGGTTCCAACTATGGCTACACCTTC	CASSADVTGSNYGYTF
TRBV4-3	TRBJ2-3	15	medium-sized	TRBD2	TGCGCCAGCAGCCTGACTAGCGGGAGGGCAGATACGCAGTATTTT	CASSLTSGRADTQYF
TRBV4-2	TRBJ2-1	14	many	-	TGTGCCAGCAGCCAAGTTGGGTCCTACAATGAGCAGTTCTTC	CASSQVGSYNEQFF
TRBV7-9	TRBJ1-2	15	many	-	TGTGCCAGCAGCAAGGGTAGGGGAGAGGACTATGGCTACACCTTC	CASSKGRGEDYGYTF
TRBV11-2	TRBJ2-3	15	many	TRBD2	TGTGCCAGCAGCTGGACTAGCGGGAGCACAGATACGCAGTATTTT	CASSWTSGSTDTQYF
TRBV28	TRBJ2-1	16	-	TRBD1	TGTGCCAGCAGTTTATTACAGGGGGAGTCCTACAATGAGCAGTTCTTC	CASSLLQGESYNEQFF
TRBV7-9	TRBJ2-1	14	many	-	TGTGCCAGCAGCTCGACAAGGGACCTCAATGAGCAGTTCTTC	CASSSTRDLNEQFF
TRBV2	TRBJ2-1	13	-	TRBD2	TGTGCCAGCAATCTAGCGGGAATGAATGAGCAGTTCTTC	CASNLAGMNEQFF
TRBV3-1	TRBJ1-5	15	-	TRBD1	TGTGCCAGCAGCCAAGCCACAGGGGGGAATCAGCCCCAGCATTTT	CASSQATGGNQPQHF
TRBV6-1	TRBJ2-2	16	many	TRBD2	TGTGCCAGCAGGGGGACTAGCGGGAGGAACACCGGGGAGCTGTTTTTT	CASRGTSGRNTGELFF
TRBV28	TRBJ2-1	19	many	TRBD2	TGTGCCAGCAGGGGCCATAGGTCCGGGACTAGCCTACTATACAATGAGCAGTTCTTC	CASRGHRSGTSLLYNEQFF
TRBV4-2	TRBJ2-6	16	many	-	TGTGCCAGCAGCCCCCCCTGGGGGACTGGGGCCAACGTCCTGACTTTC	CASSPPWGTGANVLTF
TRBV12-3/TRBV12-4	TRBJ1-2	15	few	TRBD1	TGTGCCAGCAGTTACAGGGGCTCTACTAACTATGGCTACACCTTC	CASSYRGSTNYGYTF
TRBV7-2	TRBJ2-7	17	many	TRBD1	TGTGCCAGCAGCACCCTAATAAATCGGGACAGGGTTATCGAGCAGTACTTC	CASSTLINRDRVIEQYF
TRBV7-9	TRBJ1-6	14	few	TRBD1	TGTGCCAGCAGACCCGGGACAGGCATTTCACCCCTCCACTTT	CASRPGTGISPLHF